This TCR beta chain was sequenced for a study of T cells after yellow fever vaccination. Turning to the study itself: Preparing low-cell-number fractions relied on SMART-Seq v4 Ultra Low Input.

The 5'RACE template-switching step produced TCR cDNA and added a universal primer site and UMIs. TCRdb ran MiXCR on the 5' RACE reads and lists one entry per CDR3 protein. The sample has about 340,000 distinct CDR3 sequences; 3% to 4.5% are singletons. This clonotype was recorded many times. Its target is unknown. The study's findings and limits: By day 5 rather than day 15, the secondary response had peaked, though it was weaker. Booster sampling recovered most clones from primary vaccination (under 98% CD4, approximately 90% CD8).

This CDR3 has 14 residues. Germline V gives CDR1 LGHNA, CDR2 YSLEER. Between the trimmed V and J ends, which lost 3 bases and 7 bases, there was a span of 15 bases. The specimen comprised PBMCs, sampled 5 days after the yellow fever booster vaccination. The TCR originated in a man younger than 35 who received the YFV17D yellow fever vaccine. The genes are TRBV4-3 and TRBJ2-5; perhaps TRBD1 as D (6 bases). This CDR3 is CASSQVKSGATQYF. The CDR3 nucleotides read TGCGCCAGCAGCCAGGTCAAGTCAGGGGCGACCCAGTACTTC.